The next 10 T cell receptor beta chains were all read from a single sample in a study of blood T cell repertoires in COVID-19. TCRdb's copy holds only in-frame clones and misses some; the assay was immunoSEQ multiplex PCR. The sample holds some 150,000 clones, 80% to 85% seen once. Source material: peripheral blood. The receptors here all came from a woman of 80 years or more with acute or convalescent COVID-19.

The chain couples TRBV6-5 to TRBJ2-7; possible D gene TRBD2, 7 bases. The CDR3 sequence is 16 residues long. Germline V CDR1 and CDR2: MNHEY, SVGAGI. V was trimmed by 0 bases and J by 2 bases, leaving 14 bases between them. The CDR3 here is CASSYSRGGKPYEQYF. For the CDR3, the DNA is TGTGCCAGCAGTTACTCGAGGGGGGGGAAGCCCTACGAGCAGTACTTC.

This clone has only one observation. The DNA of the CDR3 is TGCGCCAGCAGTGAGTTTTTCTCGCGGGGCTACACCTTC. Amino acid sequence: CASSEFFSRGYTF. The V call is TRBV10-1, the J call TRBJ1-2; D is unresolved. The CDR3 sequence is 13 residues long. Germline lookup yields CDR1 WNHNN and CDR2 SYGVQD (reference sequence). V was shortened by 1 base and J by 8 bases, with 11 bases between the two germline ends.

This clone was found once. The chain links TRBV6-4 to TRBJ1-2; tentatively, D is TRBD1 (5 bases). Germline values: CDR1 MRHNA, CDR2 SNTAGT. Trimming took off 3 bases at V and 5 bases at J, with 16 bases between the two ends. This CDR3 region has 15 residues. The CDR3 protein is CASSEKAGGWYGYTF. DNA for the CDR3: TGTGCCAGCAGTGAAAAGGCCGGGGGGTGGTATGGCTACACCTTC.

V usage is TRBV4-2 and J usage is TRBJ2-1; 10 nucleotides line up with TRBD1. V lost 0 bases and J lost 16; bases outside the gene matches: 9. The V gene's germline CDR1 is LGHNA and CDR2 YNFKEQ. There are 14 residues in the CDR3. Here the CDR3 DNA reads TGTGCCAGCAGCCAAGATCGCTCGGGACAGGGGTATTTCTTC. Its translation is CASSQDRSGQGYFF.

The rearrangement uses TRBV7-2 and TRBJ1-1; D is undetermined. Germline V lookup: CDR1 SGHTA, CDR2 FQGNSA. This CDR3 region has 12 residues. V shed 8 bases and J shed 1 base, with 8 bases lying between them. The CDR3 region is CASGRKNTEAFF. The CDR3 DNA follows: TGTGCCAGCGGCAGAAAGAACACTGAAGCTTTCTTT.

J is TRBJ2-1 and V is TRBV30, with 8 bases identical to TRBD2. J gave up 2 bases and V 2 bases, and 8 bases lay outside the gene matches. Germline values: CDR1 GTSNPN, CDR2 SVGIG (reference sequence). The CDR3 totals 16 residues. The CDR3 coding sequence is TGTGCCTGGAGTCAAGGACTAGCCGGACCCTACAATGAGCAGTTCTTC. Its protein is CAWSQGLAGPYNEQFF.

The CDR3 DNA reads TGCGCCAGCAGCTTGGGCGAGAACACCGGGGAGCTGTTTTTT. It is translated as CASSLGENTGELFF. The genes are TRBV5-1 and TRBJ2-2; D gene ambiguous. Between the trimmed V and J ends, which lost 0 bases and 1 base, there was a span of 4 bases. This CDR3 contains 14 residues. Germline assignment: CDR1 SGHRS and CDR2 YFSETQ.

The chain links TRBV27 to TRBJ2-1; TRBD1 aligns across 7 bases. The CDR3 extends over 12 amino acids. Trimming removed 5 bases from V and 7 bases from J; junction bases left unmatched: 2. Germline CDR1 is MNHEY and CDR2 is SMNVEV (reference sequence). CDR3 region: CASSTRGNEQFF. DNA of the CDR3: TGTGCCAGCAGTACCAGGGGGAATGAGCAGTTCTTC.

This sequence joins TRBV20-1 and TRBJ2-1, with D maybe TRBD2 (7 bases). Trimming took 3 bases from V and 8 from J, leaving 17 bases between them. Germline assignment: CDR1 DFQATT and CDR2 SNEGSKA (reference sequence). The CDR3 spans 14 residues. In DNA form, the CDR3 reads TGCAGTGCTAGTAGGGGGGGGGCTCTCGATGAGCAGTTCTTC. Its translation is CSASRGGALDEQFF.

The rearrangement joins TRBV11-2 to TRBJ1-3; tentative D call: TRBD1 (5 bases). Trimming took 5 bases from V and 2 from J, leaving 13 bases between them. Germline CDR1 SGHAT, CDR2 FQNNGV. The CDR3 runs 15 residues. This chain's CDR3 is CASSLRDSTGNTIYF. The CDR3 DNA reads as TGTGCCAGCAGCCTTAGAGACAGTACTGGAAACACCATATATTTT.